This T cell receptor (delta chain) was identified during a study of Vδ1+ human thymocytes. A single count supports this clone. Its antigen is still unknown. Findings and caveats of the study: Thymic TRG and TRD repertoires appeared highly polyclonal. Unlike peripheral blood Vdelta1+ controls, thymic delta-chain sequences included approximately 20% Vdelta2 and few Vdelta3.

Trimming stripped 1 base from V and 6 bases from J, with 9 bases between. Germline CDR1 is TSWWSYY and CDR2 is QGS. The CDR3 consists of 13 residues. RNA was extracted from the cells and then reverse transcribed. Multiplex PCR used pooled V-gene forward primers and a constant-region reverse primer to amplify CDR3s. TCRdb re-identified clones in the multiplex PCR reads via CATT. The table shows roughly 55,000 delta-chain clones, with around a sixth occurring only once. The TCR comes from a boy younger than two who had congenital heart surgery. The rearrangement joins TRDV1 to TRDJ1; perhaps TRDD3 as D (6 bases). Sequenced input: Vdelta1+ gamma-delta thymocytes from the thymus. Stated subset: FACS-sorted CD3+ TCRalphabeta- TCRVdelta1+ TCRVdelta2- thymocytes. As DNA, the CDR3 is TGTGCTCTTGGGGAACGGGGATCCCATAAACTCATCTTT. Amino acid sequence: CALGERGSHKLIF.